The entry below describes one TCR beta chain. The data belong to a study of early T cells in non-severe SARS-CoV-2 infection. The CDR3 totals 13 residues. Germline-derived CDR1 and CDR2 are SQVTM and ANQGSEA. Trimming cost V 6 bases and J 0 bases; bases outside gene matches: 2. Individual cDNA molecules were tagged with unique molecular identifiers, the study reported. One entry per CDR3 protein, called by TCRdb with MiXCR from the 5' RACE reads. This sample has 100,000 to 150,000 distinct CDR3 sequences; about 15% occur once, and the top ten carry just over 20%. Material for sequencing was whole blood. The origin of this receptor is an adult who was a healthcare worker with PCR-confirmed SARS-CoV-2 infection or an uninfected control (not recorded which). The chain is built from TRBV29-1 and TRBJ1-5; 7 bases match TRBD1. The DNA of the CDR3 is TGCAGCGTCAGGGGGGGTAGCAATCAGCCCCAGCATTTT. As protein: CSVRGGSNQPQHF.